This entry is about one TCR beta chain. In the source study's methods: The authors estimated nucleated cell counts from reference gene primer amplification. TCRdb keeps only in-frame clones here, not all; method: immunoSEQ multiplex PCR. Clone size and the V and J calls come from that table; the DNA yielded D and trimming. The sample includes 80,000 to 95,000 clones, around 85% of them seen just once. This specimen belongs to a study of blood T cell repertoires in COVID-19. This clonotype was sampled from a man at least 80 years old with acute or convalescent COVID-19. What was sequenced was peripheral blood.

The CDR3 DNA reads TGTGCCAGTAGTATAGGGCCAGGACTCAATCAGCCCCAGCATTTT. This encodes CASSIGPGLNQPQHF. The V and J genes are TRBV19 and TRBJ1-5; D remains ambiguous. The CDR3 length is 15 residues. Germline CDR1 is LNHDA and CDR2 is SQIVND (reference sequence). Trimming cost V 1 base and J 3 bases, with 10 bases left between them.